The next 27 T cell receptor beta chains were all read from a single sample in a study of T cell changes during pregnancy in multiple sclerosis. Method: immunoSEQ multiplex PCR; TCRdb's copy keeps in-frame clones and lacks some. The data hold more than 30,000 clones, with around 94% observed a single time. Material: PBMCs (not recorded whether the cells were cultured). These receptors were obtained from a female donor with multiple sclerosis, enrolled in a pregnancy study.

The V and J genes are TRBV10-2 and TRBJ2-1; 10 positions agree with TRBD2. The CDR3 runs to 16 residues. V lost 2 bases and J lost 0; bases outside the gene matches: 1. Germline CDR1 WSHSY, CDR2 SAAADI. The CDR3 DNA follows: TGCGCCAGCAGTGAGGCTAGCGGGAGCTCCTACAATGAGCAGTTCTTC. This gives the protein CASSEASGSSYNEQFF.

The chain recombines TRBV6-5 with TRBJ2-1; 8 bases align to TRBD2. This CDR3 is 14 amino acids long. Germline V gene sequence: CDR1 MNHEY, CDR2 SVGAGI. V lost 6 bases and J lost 4; bases outside the gene matches: 5. CDR3 sequence reads: CASRLAGRYNEQFF. CDR3 nucleotide sequence: TGTGCCAGCAGGTTAGCGGGACGGTACAATGAGCAGTTCTTC.

The chain employs TRBV5-1 and TRBJ1-1, with TRBD1 matching over 7 bases. This CDR3 contains 15 residues. The germline CDR1 and CDR2 sequences are SGHRS and YFSETQ. The V and J ends lost 2 bases and 1 base, in that order; junction bases with no gene match: 5. The CDR3 region is CASSLEGQRNTEAFF. The CDR3 DNA reads as TGCGCCAGCAGCTTAGAGGGACAGAGGAACACTGAAGCTTTCTTT.

V is TRBV6-5 and J is TRBJ2-3; D is ambiguous. Trimming stripped 5 bases from V and 5 bases from J, with 8 bases between. Germline lookup yields CDR1 MNHEY and CDR2 SVGAGI. This CDR3 region has 12 residues. CDR3 DNA: TGTGCCAGCAGTCGACGCGGAGATACGCAGTATTTT. This encodes CASSRRGDTQYF.

This chain joins TRBV11-2 and TRBJ1-2, with D maybe TRBD1 (5 bases). The V end lost 0 bases, the J end lost 6 bases, and 14 bases lay between the germline ends. The CDR3 has 15 amino acids. CDR1 SGHAT and CDR2 FQNNGV come from the germline V gene. The CDR3, as DNA: TGTGCCAGCAGCTTAGACGCCGGGACGCCTGATGGCTACACCTTC. Translating it yields CASSLDAGTPDGYTF.

The chain combines TRBV14 with TRBJ2-7, with D maybe TRBD2 (5 bases). The CDR3 sequence is 12 residues long. V lost 1 base, J lost 6 bases, and 7 bases lay in between. Looked up from germline, CDR1 is SGHDN and CDR2 is FVKESK. The CDR3 sequence is CASSQGGSEQYF. As DNA, the CDR3 is TGTGCCAGCAGCCAAGGAGGGTCCGAGCAGTACTTC.

The genes are TRBV5-6 and TRBJ2-1; D uncertain. V dropped 1 base and J dropped 1 base, with 9 bases sitting between them. The germline CDR1 and CDR2 sequences are SGHDT and YYEEEE. The CDR3 is 15 residues long. The CDR3: CASSLWADSYNEQFF. As DNA, the CDR3 is TGTGCCAGCAGCTTGTGGGCAGATTCCTACAATGAGCAGTTCTTC.

This chain joins TRBV10-1 and TRBJ1-3; no firm D call. This CDR3 spans 16 amino acids. The V and J ends lost 8 bases and 0 bases respectively, with 17 bases between them. In germline, CDR1 is WNHNN, CDR2 SYGVQD (reference sequence). Here the CDR3 DNA reads TGCGCCAGCGTTTGGGGAAGACCGTTCTCTGGAAACACCATATATTTT. Translating it yields CASVWGRPFSGNTIYF.

The V call is TRBV5-5, the J call TRBJ2-5; D remains unclear. The CDR3 length is 14 residues. The V gene lost 4 bases and the J gene lost 1 base, with 11 bases spanning the gap. CDR1 is SGHKS and CDR2 is YYEKEE in the germline V gene (reference sequence). The CDR3 DNA reads TGTGCCAGCAGCCGTTCGATCCTCCAAGAGACCCAGTACTTC. This encodes CASSRSILQETQYF.

The chain is built from TRBV6-1 and TRBJ2-5; 11 bases are shared with TRBD2. The CDR3 is 15 amino acids. V shed 9 bases and J 5 bases; nucleotides not matched to a gene: 11. Germline values: CDR1 MNHNS, CDR2 SASEGT. The CDR3 reads CASHSLAGGGETQYF. In DNA, the CDR3 is TGTGCCAGTCATTCTCTAGCGGGAGGTGGGGAGACCCAGTACTTC.

CDR3 loop: CATSSEIGWTEAFF. CDR3 coding DNA: TGTGCCACCAGCAGTGAAATCGGGTGGACTGAAGCTTTCTTT. This rearrangement joins TRBV15 to TRBJ1-1, with unresolved D. Per germline, CDR1 LNHNV and CDR2 YYDKDF (reference sequence). The length of the CDR3 is 14 residues. V dropped 3 bases and J dropped 5 bases, with 13 bases sitting between them.

The rearrangement uses TRBV5-4 and TRBJ1-1; 9 nucleotides match TRBD1. Germline CDR1 is SGHNT and CDR2 is YYREEE (reference sequence). The CDR3 totals 15 residues. V lost 4 bases to trimming and J lost 5 bases; unmatched junction nucleotides: 9. The chain's CDR3 is CASSRGGQGKTEAFF. The CDR3 DNA is TGTGCCAGCAGCCGAGGGGGACAGGGAAAAACTGAAGCTTTCTTT.

The CDR3 DNA follows: TGTGCCAGCATTATGGACGGGAACACTGAAGCTTTCTTT. Amino acid sequence: CASIMDGNTEAFF. This chain links TRBV2 with TRBJ1-1, with D uncertain. Germline values: CDR1 SNHLY, CDR2 FYNNEI. The CDR3 loop spans 13 amino acids. Trimming shortened V by 7 bases and J by 1 base, and 10 bases separated the two germline ends.

The rearrangement links TRBV2 to TRBJ2-7; possible D gene TRBD1, 6 bases. The length of the CDR3 is 15 residues. The germline V and J ends were trimmed by 4 bases and 4 bases, with 17 bases remaining between them. The germline gives CDR1 SNHLY, CDR2 FYNNEI. DNA of the CDR3: TGTGCCAGCAGTGGTTATTTGGACAGCTTTTACGAGCAGTACTTC. This gives the protein CASSGYLDSFYEQYF.

The count of this clone is one. V and J are TRBV5-5 and TRBJ2-1; D not resolved. There are 14 residues in the CDR3. Looked up from germline, CDR1 is SGHKS and CDR2 is YYEKEE (reference sequence). Trimming removed 0 bases at V and 4 bases at J, with 8 bases between. In DNA form, the CDR3 reads TGTGCCAGCAGCTTGGGGCTTTCTTACAATGAGCAGTTCTTC. It is translated as CASSLGLSYNEQFF.

The chain links TRBV4-2 to TRBJ1-4, with 10 bases that match TRBD1. Germline values: CDR1 LGHNA, CDR2 YNFKEQ. The CDR3 extends over 16 amino acids. V gave up 0 bases and J gave up 7 bases; unmatched junction bases: 5. CDR3 in DNA: TGTGCCAGCAGCCAAGATCTGGGACAGGGGTTTGAAAAACTGTTTTTT. This codes for CASSQDLGQGFEKLFF.

The chain employs TRBV18 and TRBJ2-5; 13 nucleotides align to TRBD2. CDR1 is KGHSH and CDR2 is LQKENI in the germline V gene. The CDR3 runs to 17 residues. Trimming cost V 3 bases and J 2 bases; bases outside gene matches: 6. CDR3 DNA sequence: TGTGCCAGCTCACCCAACCAACTAGCGGGGGGGCAAGAGACCCAGTACTTC. Its translation is CASSPNQLAGGQETQYF. Full variable domain (outside the CDR3, taken from reference TRBV18 and TRBJ2-5): NAGVMQNPRHLVRRRGQEARLRCSPMKGHSHVYWYRQLPEEGLKFMVYLQKENIIDESGMPKERFSAEFPKEGPSILRIQQVVRGDSAAYFCASSPNQLAGGQETQYFGPGTRLLVL.

The V gene is TRBV11-2, the J gene TRBJ2-5, with D perhaps TRBD2 (6 bases). Trimming pared 4 bases from V and 4 bases from J, leaving 13 bases between. Germline V gene data show CDR1 as SGHAT and CDR2 as FQNNGV. CDR3 length: 14 residues. The DNA for the CDR3 is TGTGCCAGCAGCTCCACATGGGGGGTAGAGACCCAGTACTTC. Translated: CASSSTWGVETQYF. Filled out from reference TRBV11-2 and TRBJ2-5, the complete variable domain reads EAGVAQSPRYKIIEKRQSVAFWCNPISGHATLYWYQQILGQGPKLLIQFQNNGVVDDSQLPKDRFSAERLKGVDSTLKIQPAKLEDSAVYLCASSSTWGVETQYFGPGTRLLVL.

The genes are TRBV28 and TRBJ2-4; possibly TRBD1 for D (6 bases). Deletions cut 11 bases from V and 3 bases from J, with 14 bases between. Germline CDR1 MDHEN, CDR2 SYDVKM. This CDR3 spans 13 amino acids. CDR3 DNA: TGTGCCCCCGAGGGGACAATCAAAAACATTCAGTACTTC. Its translation is CAPEGTIKNIQYF.

The gene calls are TRBV27 and TRBJ2-7, with unresolved D. This CDR3 region has 14 residues. The germline gives CDR1 MNHEY, CDR2 SMNVEV (reference sequence). V gave up 3 bases and J gave up 2 bases, with 11 bases separating them. The CDR3, as DNA: TGTGCCAGCAGTTTCGGCCATGATACCTACGAGCAGTACTTC. Translation: CASSFGHDTYEQYF.

The chain uses TRBV30 and TRBJ1-5, with a possible D match to TRBD1 (6 bases). This CDR3 spans 14 amino acids. V was cut by 4 bases and J by 4 bases, with 14 bases left in between. CDR1 is GTSNPN and CDR2 is SVGIG in the germline V gene (reference sequence). In DNA, the CDR3 is TGTGCCTGGATTGCGGGGGCTGGAAATCAGCCCCAGCATTTT. This gives the protein CAWIAGAGNQPQHF.

The J gene is TRBJ2-3, the V gene TRBV7-2; 10 bases match TRBD1. The CDR3 runs 15 residues. CDR1 SGHTA and CDR2 FQGNSA come from the germline V gene. Germline trimming cut 5 bases from V and 5 bases from J; bases unmatched to any gene: 7. CDR3 sequence: CASSPGTGDGDTQYF. Written as DNA, the CDR3 is TGTGCCAGCAGCCCCGGGACAGGGGATGGAGATACGCAGTATTTT.

The V gene is TRBV5-4, the J gene TRBJ2-7; 14 bases are a match to TRBD2. The trim removed 2 bases at V and 6 bases at J, leaving 4 bases unmatched. The CDR3 has 15 residues. Per germline, CDR1 SGHNT and CDR2 YYREEE (reference sequence). CDR3 in amino acids: CASSFPGLAGVEQYF. The CDR3 DNA reads TGTGCCAGCAGCTTTCCGGGACTAGCGGGAGTCGAGCAGTACTTC.

In this sample, this clone turned up a few times. The genes are TRBV29-1 and TRBJ1-2; perhaps TRBD1 as D (6 bases). The CDR3 has 13 amino acids. Germline CDR1 SQVTM, CDR2 ANQGSEA. V gave up 6 bases and J gave up 1 base, with 12 bases separating them. CDR3 residues: CSVGRQVNYGYTF. In DNA, the CDR3 is TGCAGCGTCGGTCGACAGGTTAACTATGGCTACACCTTC.

V and J are TRBV29-1 and TRBJ2-5; possible D gene TRBD2, 6 bases. Per the germline V gene, CDR1 is SQVTM and CDR2 is ANQGSEA. V was shortened by 3 bases and J by 0 bases, with 11 bases between the two germline ends. This CDR3 contains 14 residues. The CDR3 region has the DNA TGCAGCGTTGAGGGCGGGGAGTACCAAGAGACCCAGTACTTC. Translation: CSVEGGEYQETQYF.

The chain recombines TRBV15 with TRBJ1-5; no firm D call. The CDR3 covers 13 residues. The ends were cut back, 6 bases at V and 5 bases at J, with 11 bases in the middle. CDR1 is LNHNV, CDR2 YYDKDF, per germline (reference sequence). CDR3 nucleotide sequence: TGTGCCACCAGGGACGGAGATCATCAGCCCCAGCATTTT. This codes for CATRDGDHQPQHF.

The chain links TRBV5-5 to TRBJ2-3; 11 bases line up with TRBD2. The CDR3 is 17 residues long. CDR1 is SGHKS and CDR2 is YYEKEE in the germline V gene (reference sequence). V was pared by 3 bases and J by 2 bases, with 8 bases of the junction left unmatched. CDR3 nucleotide sequence: TGTGCCAGCAGCTCGCGGACTAGCGGGTTTCCCACAGATACGCAGTATTTT. This encodes CASSSRTSGFPTDTQYF.